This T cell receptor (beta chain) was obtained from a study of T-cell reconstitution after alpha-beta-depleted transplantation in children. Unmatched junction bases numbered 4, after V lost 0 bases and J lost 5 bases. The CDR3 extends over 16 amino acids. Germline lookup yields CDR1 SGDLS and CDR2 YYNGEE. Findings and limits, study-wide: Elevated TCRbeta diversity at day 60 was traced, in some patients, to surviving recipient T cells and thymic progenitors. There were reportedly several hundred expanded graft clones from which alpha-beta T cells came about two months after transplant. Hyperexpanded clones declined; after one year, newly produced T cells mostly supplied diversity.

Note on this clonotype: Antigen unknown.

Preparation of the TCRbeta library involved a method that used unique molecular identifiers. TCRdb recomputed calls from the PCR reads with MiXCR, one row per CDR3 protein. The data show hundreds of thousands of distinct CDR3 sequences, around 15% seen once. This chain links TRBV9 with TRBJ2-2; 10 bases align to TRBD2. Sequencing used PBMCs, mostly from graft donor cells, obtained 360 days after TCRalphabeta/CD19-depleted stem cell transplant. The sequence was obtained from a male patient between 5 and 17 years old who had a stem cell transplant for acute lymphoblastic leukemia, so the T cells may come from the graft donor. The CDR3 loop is CASSVVQAGGTGELFF. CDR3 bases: TGTGCCAGCAGCGTAGTACAAGCGGGGGGGACCGGGGAGCTGTTTTTT.